Listed below are T cell receptor beta chains from one sample, sequenced in a study of cytomegalovirus exposure and HLA in healthy donors. The table came from immunoSEQ multiplex PCR; TCRdb's copy has only in-frame clones and leaves some out. The sample carries 250,000 or so clones, around 90% recorded once. Material: PBMCs. These TCRs come from a girl aged 2-10 years in good health and CMV-seronegative. Each CDR3 is given with its conserved first and last residue. Fields, in order: J gene, clone size, D gene, V gene, CDR3 protein, CDR3 DNA. A D gene is named only where the DNA matches it firmly. Rows give clone size only sometimes, using once, few, many, or a class for an expanded clone.

J gene: TRBJ2-5; clone size: few; D gene: TRBD1; V gene: TRBV5-1; CDR3 protein: CASSPGLRGLETQYF; CDR3 DNA: TGCGCCAGCAGCCCCGGTCTCAGGGGGCTGGAGACCCAGTACTTC
J gene: TRBJ1-5; clone size: once; D gene: TRBD1; V gene: TRBV6-5; CDR3 protein: CASRTGQGSNQPQHF; CDR3 DNA: TGTGCCAGCAGAACGGGACAGGGCAGCAATCAGCCCCAGCATTTT
J gene: TRBJ1-2; clone size: .; D gene: .; V gene: TRBV28; CDR3 protein: CAILGGDYGYTF; CDR3 DNA: TGTGCCATCCTCGGGGGGGATTATGGCTACACCTTC
J gene: TRBJ2-3; clone size: .; D gene: TRBD1; V gene: TRBV7-2; CDR3 protein: CASSPPGGRDTQYF; CDR3 DNA: TGTGCCAGCAGCCCGCCAGGGGGTAGAGATACGCAGTATTTT
J gene: TRBJ1-1; clone size: .; D gene: .; V gene: TRBV27; CDR3 protein: CASSPLGGEHFNEAFF; CDR3 DNA: TGTGCCAGCAGTCCCCTTGGAGGAGAACACTTTAATGAAGCTTTCTTT
J gene: TRBJ1-2; clone size: .; D gene: .; V gene: TRBV5-1; CDR3 protein: CASSPKVGAGYGYTF; CDR3 DNA: TGCGCCAGCAGCCCGAAGGTGGGGGCAGGGTATGGCTACACCTTC
J gene: TRBJ2-1; clone size: .; D gene: .; V gene: TRBV4-1; CDR3 protein: CASSQGRGGPNEQFF; CDR3 DNA: TGCGCCAGCAGCCAAGGGCGGGGCGGTCCCAATGAGCAGTTCTTC
J gene: TRBJ2-1; clone size: .; D gene: TRBD2; V gene: TRBV5-1; CDR3 protein: CASSPSTSAYNEQFF; CDR3 DNA: TGCGCCAGCAGCCCATCGACTAGCGCTTACAATGAGCAGTTCTTC
J gene: TRBJ2-2; clone size: .; D gene: .; V gene: TRBV27; CDR3 protein: CASSRGGLGELFF; CDR3 DNA: TGTGCCAGCAGTAGGGGGGGCCTCGGGGAGCTGTTTTTT
J gene: TRBJ2-7; clone size: .; D gene: .; V gene: TRBV5-1; CDR3 protein: CASSSSTGLGEQYF; CDR3 DNA: TGCGCCAGCAGCTCCTCTACAGGGTTAGGAGAGCAGTACTTC
J gene: TRBJ2-3; clone size: .; D gene: .; V gene: TRBV5-1; CDR3 protein: CASLEGSSTDTQYF; CDR3 DNA: TGCGCCAGCCTGGAGGGGTCTAGCACAGATACGCAGTATTTT
J gene: TRBJ2-3; clone size: .; D gene: .; V gene: TRBV11-3; CDR3 protein: CASSYTGISTDTQYF; CDR3 DNA: TGTGCCAGCAGTTACACAGGGATAAGCACAGATACGCAGTATTTT
J gene: TRBJ1-5; clone size: .; D gene: .; V gene: TRBV27; CDR3 protein: CASSLQGWNQPQHF; CDR3 DNA: TGTGCCAGCAGTTTACAGGGTTGGAATCAGCCCCAGCATTTT
J gene: TRBJ1-1; clone size: .; D gene: .; V gene: TRBV10-2; CDR3 protein: CASSGAGTEAFF; CDR3 DNA: TGCGCCAGCAGTGGAGCGGGCACTGAAGCTTTCTTT
J gene: TRBJ1-1; clone size: once; D gene: TRBD1; V gene: TRBV7-9; CDR3 protein: CASYQDRANTEAFF; CDR3 DNA: TGTGCCAGCTACCAGGACAGGGCCAACACTGAAGCTTTCTTT
J gene: TRBJ2-2; clone size: .; D gene: .; V gene: TRBV5-1; CDR3 protein: CASSLVQVPGELFF; CDR3 DNA: TGCGCCAGCAGCTTGGTTCAGGTTCCCGGGGAGCTGTTTTTT
J gene: TRBJ1-1; clone size: .; D gene: TRBD1; V gene: TRBV27; CDR3 protein: CASSQQTGQEIRAFF; CDR3 DNA: TGTGCCAGCAGCCAACAAACGGGACAGGAGATTCGAGCTTTCTTT
J gene: TRBJ2-1; clone size: .; D gene: TRBD2; V gene: TRBV7-9; CDR3 protein: CASSSPAGGPSYNEQFF; CDR3 DNA: TGTGCCAGCAGCTCACCAGCGGGAGGGCCCTCTTACAATGAGCAGTTCTTC
J gene: TRBJ2-1; clone size: .; D gene: .; V gene: TRBV7-2; CDR3 protein: CASSLAREQFF; CDR3 DNA: TGTGCCAGCAGCTTAGCGAGGGAGCAGTTCTTC
J gene: TRBJ2-1; clone size: .; D gene: .; V gene: TRBV6-1; CDR3 protein: CASRQGQKTYNEQFF; CDR3 DNA: TGTGCCAGCAGGCAAGGACAGAAGACTTACAATGAGCAGTTCTTC
J gene: TRBJ1-1; clone size: .; D gene: TRBD1; V gene: TRBV7-9; CDR3 protein: CSSSPGQGSILNTEAFF; CDR3 DNA: TGTTCCAGCAGCCCCGGACAGGGCTCAATTCTGAACACTGAAGCTTTCTTT
J gene: TRBJ1-2; clone size: .; D gene: .; V gene: TRBV7-8; CDR3 protein: CASSLLTGPIAGYTF; CDR3 DNA: TGTGCCAGCAGCCTGTTGACAGGACCCATTGCCGGCTACACCTTC
J gene: TRBJ2-5; clone size: .; D gene: TRBD2; V gene: TRBV13; CDR3 protein: CASSLAGGRELETQYF; CDR3 DNA: TGTGCCAGCAGCCTGGCGGGGGGGCGAGAGTTGGAGACCCAGTACTTC
J gene: TRBJ1-1; clone size: .; D gene: .; V gene: TRBV6-1; CDR3 protein: CASQKTGNTEAFF; CDR3 DNA: TGTGCCAGCCAGAAGACGGGGAACACTGAAGCTTTCTTT
J gene: TRBJ2-1; clone size: .; D gene: .; V gene: TRBV15; CDR3 protein: CATSRDRGSYNEQFF; CDR3 DNA: TGTGCCACCAGCAGAGATCGGGGGTCCTACAATGAGCAGTTCTTC
J gene: TRBJ2-1; clone size: .; D gene: .; V gene: TRBV11-2; CDR3 protein: CASSLVRQVGEQFF; CDR3 DNA: TGTGCCAGCAGCTTAGTAAGACAGGTTGGTGAGCAGTTCTTC
J gene: TRBJ2-5; clone size: .; D gene: TRBD2; V gene: TRBV11-2; CDR3 protein: CASSPKKAGGQETQYF; CDR3 DNA: TGTGCCAGCAGCCCCAAAAAAGCGGGAGGGCAAGAGACCCAGTACTTC
J gene: TRBJ1-4; clone size: .; D gene: .; V gene: TRBV7-9; CDR3 protein: CASSRGQTFNEKLFF; CDR3 DNA: TGTGCCAGCAGCAGAGGACAGACCTTTAATGAAAAACTGTTTTTT